These 5 T cell receptor beta chains came from one sample sequenced in a study of T cells in Graves' hyperthyroidism and ophthalmopathy. From RNA transcripts, TCR beta CDR3 regions were amplified. HTBI primers were the set used in a first-round RT-PCR of the TCR CDR3. TCRdb used MiXCR to reprocess the multiplex PCR reads, holding one entry per CDR3 protein. The profile shows approximately 640,000 distinct CDR3 sequences, around 15% of them singletons. The source material was blood. The source is a woman younger than 45 with Graves' hyperthyroidism.

This clonotype was counted ten times or more. V is TRBV20-1 and J is TRBJ2-1; 8 nucleotides match TRBD2. Germline CDR1 DFQATT, CDR2 SNEGSKA (reference sequence). This CDR3 contains 15 residues. The J segment lost 5 bases and the V segment lost 3 bases, leaving 9 bases of the junction unmatched. CDR3 sequence (DNA): TGCAGTGCTAGCTCCAGCGGGAGACCCCACAATGAGCAGTTCTTC. Amino acid sequence: CSASSSGRPHNEQFF.

The sample holds a few counts of this clonotype. The chain joins TRBV4-2 to TRBJ2-7; possibly TRBD1 for D (6 bases). The V end lost 4 bases, the J end lost 2 bases, and 12 bases lay between the germline ends. Germline V gene sequence: CDR1 LGHNA, CDR2 YNFKEQ. There are 14 residues in the CDR3. This CDR3 reads CASSPARGTYEQYF. CDR3 in DNA: TGTGCCAGCAGCCCAGCCAGGGGAACCTACGAGCAGTACTTC.

Many counts were recorded for this clonotype. This chain connects TRBV28 to TRBJ1-5; D unresolved. Per the germline V gene, CDR1 is MDHEN and CDR2 is SYDVKM. Trimming took 1 base from V and 6 from J, leaving 4 bases between them. The CDR3 is 12 residues long. In DNA form, the CDR3 reads TGTGCCAGCAGTTTATTTGGTCAGCCCCAGCATTTT. Translated: CASSLFGQPQHF.

This clonotype has a count of ten or more. The chain uses TRBV7-2 and TRBJ2-5; 14 nucleotides match TRBD2. The CDR3 consists of 17 residues. Germline V gene lookup returns CDR1 SGHTA and CDR2 FQGNSA. The junction had 6 bases not matched to a gene; V was cut back by 1 base and J by 5 bases. The CDR3 sequence: CASSLGGLAGDRETQYF. CDR3 sequence (DNA): TGTGCCAGCAGCTTAGGGGGACTAGCGGGAGATAGGGAGACCCAGTACTTC.

Concerning this clonotype: The junction differs from germline at one of its ends, possibly a read error. The chain couples TRBV5-6 to TRBJ2-5; D is unresolved. This CDR3 spans 13 amino acids. The germline gives CDR1 SGHDT, CDR2 YYEEEE. The CDR3: CASSLGTVTRPDF. The CDR3 DNA reads as TGTGCCAGCAGCTTGGGGACCGTTACCCGACCGGACTTC.